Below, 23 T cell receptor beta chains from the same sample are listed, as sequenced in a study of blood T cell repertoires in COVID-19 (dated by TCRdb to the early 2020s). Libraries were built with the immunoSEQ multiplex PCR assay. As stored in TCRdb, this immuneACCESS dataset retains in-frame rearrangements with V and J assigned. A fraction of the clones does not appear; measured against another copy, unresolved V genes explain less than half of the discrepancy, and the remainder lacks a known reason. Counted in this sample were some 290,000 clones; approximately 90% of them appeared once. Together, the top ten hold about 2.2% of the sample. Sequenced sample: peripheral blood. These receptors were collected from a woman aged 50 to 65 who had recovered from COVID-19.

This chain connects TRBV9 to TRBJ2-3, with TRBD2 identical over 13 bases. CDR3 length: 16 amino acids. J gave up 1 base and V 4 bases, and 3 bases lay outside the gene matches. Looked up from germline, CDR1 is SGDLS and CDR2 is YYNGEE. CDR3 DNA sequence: TGTGCCAGCAGCTTAGGACTAGCGGGGGGCACAGATACGCAGTATTTT. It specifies CASSLGLAGGTDTQYF.

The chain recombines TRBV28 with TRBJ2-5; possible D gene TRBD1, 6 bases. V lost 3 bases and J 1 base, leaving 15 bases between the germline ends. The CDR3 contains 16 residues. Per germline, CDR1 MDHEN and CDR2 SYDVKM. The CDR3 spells CASSLPRTDPQETQYF. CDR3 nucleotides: TGTGCCAGCAGTTTGCCTCGGACAGACCCCCAAGAGACCCAGTACTTC.

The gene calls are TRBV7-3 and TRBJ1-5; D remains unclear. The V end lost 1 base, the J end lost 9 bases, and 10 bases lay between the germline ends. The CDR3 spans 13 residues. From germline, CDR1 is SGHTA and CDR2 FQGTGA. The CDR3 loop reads CASSLNGAGPQHF. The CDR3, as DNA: TGTGCCAGCAGCTTAAACGGCGCAGGGCCCCAGCATTTT.

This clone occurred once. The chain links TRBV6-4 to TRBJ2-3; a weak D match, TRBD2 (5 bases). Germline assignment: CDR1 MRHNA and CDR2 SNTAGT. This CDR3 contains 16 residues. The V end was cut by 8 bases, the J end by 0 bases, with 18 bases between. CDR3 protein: CASADGGSGSTDTQYF. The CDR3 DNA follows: TGTGCCAGCGCGGACGGAGGCTCGGGGAGCACAGATACGCAGTATTTT.

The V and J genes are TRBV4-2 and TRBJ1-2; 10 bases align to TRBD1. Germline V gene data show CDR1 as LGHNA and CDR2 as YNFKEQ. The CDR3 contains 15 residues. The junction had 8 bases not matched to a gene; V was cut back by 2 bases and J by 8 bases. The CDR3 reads CASSQMGQGRRGYTF. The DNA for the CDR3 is TGTGCCAGCAGCCAAATGGGACAGGGGAGGAGAGGCTACACCTTC.

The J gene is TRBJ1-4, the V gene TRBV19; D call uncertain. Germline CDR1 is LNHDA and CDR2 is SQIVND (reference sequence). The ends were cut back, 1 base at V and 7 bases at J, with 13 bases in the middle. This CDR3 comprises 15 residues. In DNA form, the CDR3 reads TGTGCCAGTAGTATAGGAGAGGCGCGTGGTGAAAAACTGTTTTTT. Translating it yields CASSIGEARGEKLFF. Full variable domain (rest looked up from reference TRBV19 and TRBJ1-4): DGGITQSPKYLFRKEGQNVTLSCEQNLNHDAMYWYRQDPGQGLRLIYYSQIVNDFQKGDIAEGYSVSREKKESFPLTVTSAQKNPTAFYLCASSIGEARGEKLFFGSGTQLSVL.

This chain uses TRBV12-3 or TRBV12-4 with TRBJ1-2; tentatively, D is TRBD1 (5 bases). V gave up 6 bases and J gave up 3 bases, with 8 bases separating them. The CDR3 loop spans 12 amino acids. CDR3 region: CASSPGYYGYTF. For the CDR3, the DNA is TGTGCCAGCAGCCCAGGGTACTATGGCTACACCTTC.

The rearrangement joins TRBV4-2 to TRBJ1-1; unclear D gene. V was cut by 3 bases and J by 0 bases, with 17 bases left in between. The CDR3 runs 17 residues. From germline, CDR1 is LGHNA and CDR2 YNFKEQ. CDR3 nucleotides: TGTGCCAGCAGCCACTCGACGGAGGGTTTCGTGAACACTGAAGCTTTCTTT. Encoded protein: CASSHSTEGFVNTEAFF.

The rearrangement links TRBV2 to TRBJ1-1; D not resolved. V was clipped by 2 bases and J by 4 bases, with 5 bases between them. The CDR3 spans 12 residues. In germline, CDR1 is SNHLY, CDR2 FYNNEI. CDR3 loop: CASSETATEAFF. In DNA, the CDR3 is TGTGCCAGCAGTGAAACAGCCACTGAAGCTTTCTTT.

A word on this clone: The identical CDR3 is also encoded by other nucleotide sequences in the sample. CDR3 in amino acids: CASSLQGAGTEAFF. The CDR3 DNA sequence: TGTGCCAGCAGTTTACAGGGGGCCGGCACTGAAGCTTTCTTT. The chain employs TRBV28 and TRBJ1-1; TRBD1 agrees at 8 bases. CDR3 length: 14 amino acids. Germline assignment: CDR1 MDHEN and CDR2 SYDVKM. After removal of 2 bases from V and 4 bases from J, the junction contained 3 bases not matched to a gene.

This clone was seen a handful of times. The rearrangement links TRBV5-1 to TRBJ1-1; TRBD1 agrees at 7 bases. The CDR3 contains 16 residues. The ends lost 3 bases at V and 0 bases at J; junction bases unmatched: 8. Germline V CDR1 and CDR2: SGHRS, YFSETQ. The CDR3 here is CASSSRDSRLNTEAFF. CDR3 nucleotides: TGCGCCAGCAGCTCGCGGGACAGCCGGTTGAACACTGAAGCTTTCTTT.

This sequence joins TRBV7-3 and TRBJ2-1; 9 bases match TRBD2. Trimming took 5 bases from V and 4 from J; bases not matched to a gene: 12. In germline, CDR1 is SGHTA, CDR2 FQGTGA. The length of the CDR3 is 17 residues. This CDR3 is CASSVRPRLAEYNEQFF. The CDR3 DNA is TGTGCCAGCAGCGTACGTCCTCGACTAGCGGAATACAATGAGCAGTTCTTC.

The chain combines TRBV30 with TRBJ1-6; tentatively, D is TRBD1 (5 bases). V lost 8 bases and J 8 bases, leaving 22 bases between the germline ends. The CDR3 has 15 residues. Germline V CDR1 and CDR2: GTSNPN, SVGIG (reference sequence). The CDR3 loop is CARNLIQGYDSPLHF. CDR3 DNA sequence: TGTGCCCGGAACTTGATTCAGGGCTACGATTCACCCCTCCACTTT.

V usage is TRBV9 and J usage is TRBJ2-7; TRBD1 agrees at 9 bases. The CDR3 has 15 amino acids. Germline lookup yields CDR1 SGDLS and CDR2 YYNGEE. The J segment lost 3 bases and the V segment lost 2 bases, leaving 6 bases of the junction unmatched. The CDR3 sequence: CASSVGTGSVYEQYF. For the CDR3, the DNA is TGTGCCAGCAGCGTTGGGACAGGGTCCGTCTACGAGCAGTACTTC.

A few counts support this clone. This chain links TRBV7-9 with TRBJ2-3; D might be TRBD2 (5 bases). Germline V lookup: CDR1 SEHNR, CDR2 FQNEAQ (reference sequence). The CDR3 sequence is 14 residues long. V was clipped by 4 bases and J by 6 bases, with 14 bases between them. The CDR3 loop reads CASSSPPRGDTQYF. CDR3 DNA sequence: TGTGCCAGCAGCTCCCCGCCACGAGGGGATACGCAGTATTTT.

CDR3 residues: CSVSAGAGYNEQFF. CDR3 coding DNA: TGCAGCGTTTCAGCGGGAGCTGGGTACAATGAGCAGTTCTTC. The chain combines TRBV29-1 with TRBJ2-1; 8 bases are a match to TRBD2. J lost 4 bases, V lost 5 bases, and 7 bases had no gene match. The V gene's germline CDR1 is SQVTM and CDR2 ANQGSEA. The CDR3 contains 14 residues.

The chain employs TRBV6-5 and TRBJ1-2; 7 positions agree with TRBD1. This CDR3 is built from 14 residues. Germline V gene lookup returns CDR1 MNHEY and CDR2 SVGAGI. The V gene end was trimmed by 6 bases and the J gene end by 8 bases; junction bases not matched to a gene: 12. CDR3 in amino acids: CASRRTGGREGYTF. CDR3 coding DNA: TGTGCCAGCAGGAGGACAGGCGGGCGAGAGGGCTACACCTTC.

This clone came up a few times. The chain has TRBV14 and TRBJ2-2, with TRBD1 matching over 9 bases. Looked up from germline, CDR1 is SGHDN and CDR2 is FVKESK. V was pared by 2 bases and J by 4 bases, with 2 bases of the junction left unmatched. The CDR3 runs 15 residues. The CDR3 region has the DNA TGTGCCAGCAGCCAAACAGGGGGCGGCACCGGGGAGCTGTTTTTT. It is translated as CASSQTGGGTGELFF.

The CDR3 sequence is CASSPRGDRGEKLFF. The CDR3 DNA sequence: TGTGCCAGCAGCCCAAGGGGGGACAGGGGCGAAAAACTGTTTTTT. The rearrangement uses TRBV9 and TRBJ1-4; TRBD1 matches at 10 bases. The CDR3 sequence is 15 residues long. The J segment lost 8 bases and the V segment lost 4 bases, leaving 8 bases of the junction unmatched. Germline CDR1 SGDLS, CDR2 YYNGEE.

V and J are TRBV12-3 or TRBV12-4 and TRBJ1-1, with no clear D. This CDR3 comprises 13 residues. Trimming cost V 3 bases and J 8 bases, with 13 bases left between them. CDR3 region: CASSFRPRGEAFF. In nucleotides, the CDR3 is TGTGCCAGCAGTTTTCGCCCCCGAGGGGAAGCTTTCTTT.

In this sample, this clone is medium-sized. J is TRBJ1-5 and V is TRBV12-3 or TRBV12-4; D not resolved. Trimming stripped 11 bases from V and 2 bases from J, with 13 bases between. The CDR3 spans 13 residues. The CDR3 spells CALPGGRNQPQHF. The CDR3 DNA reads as TGTGCCTTACCGGGAGGGCGCAATCAGCCCCAGCATTTT.

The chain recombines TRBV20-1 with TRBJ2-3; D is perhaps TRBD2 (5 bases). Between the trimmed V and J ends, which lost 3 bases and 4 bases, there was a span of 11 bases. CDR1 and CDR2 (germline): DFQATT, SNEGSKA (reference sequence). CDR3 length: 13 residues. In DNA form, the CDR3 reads TGCAGTGCTAGTCTGCGAGCGGCAGATACGCAGTATTTT. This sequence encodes CSASLRAADTQYF.

The CDR3 is CATSRDQGYSGNTIYF. As DNA, the CDR3 is TGTGCCACCAGCAGAGATCAGGGCTACTCTGGAAACACCATATATTTT. The chain has TRBV15 and TRBJ1-3, with D possibly TRBD1 on 5 matching bases. The V end was cut by 0 bases, the J end by 0 bases, with 9 bases between. Germline V lookup: CDR1 LNHNV, CDR2 YYDKDF (reference sequence). This CDR3 has 16 amino acids.